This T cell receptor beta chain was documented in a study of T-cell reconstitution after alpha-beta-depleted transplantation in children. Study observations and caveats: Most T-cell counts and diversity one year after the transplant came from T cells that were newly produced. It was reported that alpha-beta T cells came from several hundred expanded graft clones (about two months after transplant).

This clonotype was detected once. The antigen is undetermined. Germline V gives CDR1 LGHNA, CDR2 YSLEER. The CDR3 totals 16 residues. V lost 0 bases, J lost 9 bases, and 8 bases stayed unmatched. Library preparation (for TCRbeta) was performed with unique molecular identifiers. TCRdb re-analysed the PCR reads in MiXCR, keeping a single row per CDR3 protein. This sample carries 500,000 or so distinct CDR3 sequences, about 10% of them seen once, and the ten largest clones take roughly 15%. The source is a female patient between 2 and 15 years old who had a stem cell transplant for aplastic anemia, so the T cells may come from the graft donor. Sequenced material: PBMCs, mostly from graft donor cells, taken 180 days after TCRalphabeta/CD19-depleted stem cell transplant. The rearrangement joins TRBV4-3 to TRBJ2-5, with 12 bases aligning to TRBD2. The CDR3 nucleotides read TGCGCCAGCAGCCAAGATTCTAGCGGGAGGGCTTGGGCCCAGTACTTC. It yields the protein CASSQDSSGRAWAQYF.